This entry concerns a single T cell receptor beta chain. The antigen is undetermined. The data derive from a study of radiation and T cells in renal cell carcinoma. Study results and limitations: Without pretreatment biopsies, baseline tumor clonotype presence was undetermined. From baseline, blood top tumor clonotypes peaked at 2 weeks post-radiation. Intratumoral heterogeneity was not captured in these 0.95 to 1 g regions.

Per germline, CDR1 SGHNT and CDR2 YYREEE (reference sequence). The CDR3 spans 18 residues. The V gene lost 2 bases and the J gene lost 0 bases, with 19 bases spanning the gap. Here immunoSEQ multiplex PCR was the method, and the copy in TCRdb shows in-frame clones only, minus some. The table includes roughly 9,000 clones, around 63% detected once. Treatment reported: 15 Gy SBRT to primary tumor, nephrectomy 4 weeks later. Sequencing used tumor tissue, obtained from a patient whose treatment included radiotherapy and nephrectomy. V and J are TRBV5-4 and TRBJ2-3; D possibly corresponds to TRBD2 (6 bases). The receptor was isolated from a woman between 45 and 60 years old with renal cell carcinoma. DNA for the CDR3: TGTGCCAGCAGCTTATCTCGACCGGCGGGGACTAGCACAGATACGCAGTATTTT. Translating gives CASSLSRPAGTSTDTQYF. The whole variable domain, filled in from reference TRBV5-4 and TRBJ2-3, reads ETGVTQSPTHLIKTRGQQVTLRCSSQSGHNTVSWYQQALGQGPQFIFQYYREEENGRGNFPPRFSGLQFPNYSSELNVNALELDDSALYLCASSLSRPAGTSTDTQYFGPGTRLTVL.